This T cell receptor beta chain appears in the sequencing data of a study of cytomegalovirus exposure and HLA in healthy donors. About this clone itself: The antigen is undetermined.

Measured with immunoSEQ multiplex PCR; TCRdb has only the in-frame clones, and not every one. The table records some 170,000 clones, around nine tenths of them present only once. Study findings and constraints: In vitro experiments confirmed that three CMV-associated chains were specific for CMV antigens. Within the 120 or so validation repertoires, first-cohort TCR clusters tended to co-occur, according to a later analysis.

The CDR3 covers 14 residues. CDR1 is SNHLY and CDR2 is FYNNEI in the germline V gene. V shed 7 bases and J shed 0 bases, with 12 bases lying between them. The sequencing input was PBMCs. The chain joins TRBV2 to TRBJ1-1; TRBD1 might be the D (6 bases). This clonotype was obtained from a woman aged 25 to 39 in good health and CMV-seronegative. The CDR3 DNA sequence: TGTGCCAGCAAGACGGGACACATGAACACTGAAGCTTTCTTT. It translates to CASKTGHMNTEAFF. The variable domain in full, completed from reference TRBV2 and TRBJ1-1, reads EPEVTQTPSHQVTQMGQEVILRCVPISNHLYFYWYRQILGQKVEFLVSFYNNEISEKSEIFDDQFSVERPDGSNFTLKIRSTKLEDSAMYFCASKTGHMNTEAFFGQGTRLTVV.